Many counts were recorded for the clone carrying this TCR beta chain. Its specificity is not known. CDR1 is MDHEN, CDR2 SYDVKM, per germline. J was trimmed by 3 bases and V by 3 bases; bases with no gene match: 7. The CDR3 contains 16 residues. TCR beta CDR3 regions were amplified from RNA. A first-round RT-PCR of the TCR CDR3 used the HTBI primer set. One entry per CDR3 protein results from TCRdb running MiXCR on the multiplex PCR reads. This table has some 690,000 distinct CDR3 sequences, roughly a sixth appearing once. These patients, aged 18 to 65, had recently diagnosed hyperthyroidism lasting under 2 months. Patients showing uncontrolled infection, other autoimmune disease, pregnancy or lactation were ineligible. Used for diagnoses were clinical symptoms, serum thyroxine and TRAb, thyroid ultrasound and orbital computed tomography. This sample is part of a study of T cells in Graves' hyperthyroidism and ophthalmopathy.

General study findings and limits: Ophthalmopathy stood apart from stable hyperthyroidism in a 13 V-J model.

The material sequenced was blood. This TCR derives from a man in his fifties with Graves' hyperthyroidism. V and J are TRBV28 and TRBJ2-3, with TRBD2 matching 9 bases. The CDR3 nucleotides are TGTGCCAGCAGTTTGGGTCTAGCGGGACCTACAGATACGCAGTATTTT. Protein: CASSLGLAGPTDTQYF.